The next 17 T cell receptor beta chains were all read from a single sample in a study of blood T cell repertoires in COVID-19. Sequencing used immunoSEQ multiplex PCR; TCRdb keeps in-frame clones, though not all of them. This table holds 340,000 or so clones, around 90% found once. The sequenced sample was peripheral blood. The receptors here all came from a man between 50 and 59 years old with active or convalescent COVID-19.

A word on this clone: Within the sample, other DNA sequences also encode this same CDR3. V gene TRBV19 combines with J gene TRBJ2-3; no firm D call. The germline V and J ends were trimmed by 3 bases and 3 bases, with 13 bases remaining between them. This CDR3 contains 15 residues. Per germline, CDR1 LNHDA and CDR2 SQIVND (reference sequence). The CDR3 region has the DNA TGTGCCAGTAGTATGGCCAGTTATCGAACAGATACGCAGTATTTT. It codes for CASSMASYRTDTQYF.

V gene TRBV7-2 combines with J gene TRBJ1-1; D possibly corresponds to TRBD1 (6 bases). CDR1 and CDR2 from the germline V gene are SGHTA and FQGNSA. This CDR3 region has 16 residues. V lost 3 bases and J lost 0, with 14 bases in between. This CDR3 is CASSFPQGPLNTEAFF. In nucleotides, the CDR3 is TGTGCCAGCAGCTTCCCGCAGGGGCCATTGAACACTGAAGCTTTCTTT.

This clone was counted once. This chain links TRBV7-2 with TRBJ1-2, with 10 positions matching TRBD1. This CDR3 region has 15 residues. CDR1 and CDR2 from the germline V gene are SGHTA and FQGNSA. V lost 1 base to trimming and J lost 6 bases; unmatched junction nucleotides: 5. DNA for the CDR3: TGTGCCAGCAGCTTAGGGGGACAGGGGTGGAATGGCTACACCTTC. Translation: CASSLGGQGWNGYTF.

The gene calls are TRBV5-1 and TRBJ1-4, with TRBD1 identical over 7 bases. After removal of 2 bases from V and 6 bases from J, the junction contained 7 bases not matched to a gene. The germline gives CDR1 SGHRS, CDR2 YFSETQ. The CDR3 runs 15 residues. The CDR3 bases are TGCGCCAGCAGCTTCGCCGGGACAGTTCATGAAAAACTGTTTTTT. This gives the protein CASSFAGTVHEKLFF.

This chain links TRBV6-5 with TRBJ2-7; TRBD2 matches 8 bases. Trimming cost V 5 bases and J 11 bases; bases outside gene matches: 14. This CDR3 region has 14 residues. Germline V gene lookup returns CDR1 MNHEY and CDR2 SVGAGI. The CDR3 is CASSLRAGGPWEYF. The CDR3 DNA is TGTGCCAGCAGTCTACGGGCGGGGGGCCCCTGGGAGTACTTC.

The V and J genes are TRBV28 and TRBJ1-6, with no clear D. CDR3 length: 14 residues. Germline CDR1 MDHEN, CDR2 SYDVKM. Trimming took off 3 bases at V and 9 bases at J, with 12 bases between the two ends. The chain's CDR3 is CASSFSQSSSPLHF. DNA for the CDR3: TGTGCCAGCAGTTTTTCACAGTCAAGTTCACCCCTCCACTTT.

The chain joins TRBV6-6 to TRBJ1-1; a weak D match, TRBD1 (5 bases). CDR3 length: 13 residues. The ends were cut back, 2 bases at V and 1 base at J, with 5 bases in the middle. Germline lookup yields CDR1 MNHNY and CDR2 SVGAGI (reference sequence). This CDR3 is CASSYDRNTEAFF. The CDR3 DNA sequence: TGTGCCAGCAGTTACGACAGGAACACTGAAGCTTTCTTT.

The chain has TRBV7-9 and TRBJ2-1, with 12 bases aligning to TRBD2. The V segment lost 6 bases and the J segment 5 bases; nucleotides outside the gene matches: 8. The length of the CDR3 is 16 residues. CDR1 is SEHNR, CDR2 FQNEAQ, per germline (reference sequence). CDR3 bases: TGTGCCAGCAGACAGCGGACTAGCGGGAATGACAATGAGCAGTTCTTC. As protein: CASRQRTSGNDNEQFF.

About this clone: At the DNA level, this CDR3 is encoded by other sequences in the same sample as well. The J gene is TRBJ2-5, the V gene TRBV9; 10 bases map to TRBD2. The CDR3 covers 13 residues. V trimming: 7 bases; J trimming: 3 bases; junction bases outside the gene matches: 3. Germline V gene sequence: CDR1 SGDLS, CDR2 YYNGEE. CDR3 coding DNA: TGTGCCAGCGGAGGACTAGCGGAAGAGACCCAGTACTTC. Amino acids: CASGGLAEETQYF.

The chain joins TRBV6-4 to TRBJ2-2, with TRBD1 identical over 7 bases. With 5 bases clipped from V and 2 bases from J, the junction kept 14 bases outside the gene matches. The CDR3 loop spans 18 amino acids. CDR1 and CDR2 (germline): MRHNA, SNTAGT. CDR3 coding DNA: TGTGCCAGCAGTAAGGAAGGACAGGATAATAGTAACACCGGGGAGCTGTTTTTT. Translating it yields CASSKEGQDNSNTGELFF.

The chain couples TRBV7-9 to TRBJ1-6; D is unclear. Trimming removed 0 bases from V and 7 bases from J, with 10 bases in between. Germline loops: CDR1 SEHNR, CDR2 FQNEAQ (reference sequence). The CDR3 is 15 amino acids. The CDR3 protein is CASSLAQGRNSPLHF. CDR3 nucleotides: TGTGCCAGCAGCTTAGCGCAAGGGAGGAATTCACCCCTCCACTTT. Supplemented by reference TRBV7-9 and TRBJ1-6, the full variable domain reads DTGVSQNPRHKITKRGQNVTFRCDPISEHNRLYWYRQTLGQGPEFLTYFQNEAQLEKSRLLSDRFSAERPKGSFSTLEIQRTEQGDSAMYLCASSLAQGRNSPLHFGNGTRLTVT.

This chain's CDR3 is CASSSPARDTNYEQYF. CDR3 DNA: TGTGCCAGCAGCTCCCCCGCCCGGGACACTAACTACGAGCAGTACTTC. The chain combines TRBV11-1 with TRBJ2-7, with a possible D match to TRBD1 (6 bases). From germline, CDR1 is SGHAT and CDR2 FQDESV (reference sequence). The length of the CDR3 is 16 residues. Trimming removed 4 bases at V and 3 bases at J, with 19 bases between.

This chain links TRBV6-5 with TRBJ2-7, with D maybe TRBD2 (5 bases). CDR1 and CDR2 (germline): MNHEY, SVGAGI. The CDR3 is 12 amino acids. With 7 bases removed from V and 6 bases from J, the gap between germline ends came to 13 bases. CDR3 residues: CASNPDGGEQYF. CDR3 in DNA: TGTGCCAGCAACCCGGACGGAGGCGAGCAGTACTTC.

This chain uses TRBV18 with TRBJ1-5; no reliable D call. Germline-derived CDR1 and CDR2 are KGHSH and LQKENI. The V end was cut by 3 bases, the J end by 2 bases, with 8 bases between. CDR3 length: 14 amino acids. The CDR3 here is CASSPAERNQPQHF. CDR3 DNA sequence: TGTGCCAGCTCACCCGCAGAACGCAATCAGCCCCAGCATTTT.

This chain joins TRBV28 and TRBJ2-3, with TRBD1 identical over 9 bases. Germline V gives CDR1 MDHEN, CDR2 SYDVKM. V lost 8 bases, J lost 3 bases, and 9 bases stayed unmatched. The CDR3 spans 15 residues. CDR3: CASRTGTGRTDTQYF. The CDR3 DNA reads TGTGCCAGCCGAACCGGGACAGGGCGAACAGATACGCAGTATTTT.

With respect to this clone: A junction boundary mismatches the germline segment, possibly from a read error. The chain joins TRBV7-7 to TRBJ2-1, with TRBD1 identical over 8 bases. The CDR3 is made up of 15 amino acids. CDR1 is SSHAT, CDR2 FNYEAQ, per germline (reference sequence). In DNA form, the CDR3 reads TGTGCTAGCAGCTATGGGACAGGCACCTACAATGAGCAGTTCTTC. This sequence encodes CASSYGTGTYNEQFF.

The chain employs TRBV7-8 and TRBJ2-7; 12 positions match TRBD2. Trimming cost V 1 base and J 3 bases; bases outside gene matches: 1. The CDR3 runs to 15 residues. Germline CDR1 and CDR2: SGHVS and FQNEAQ. In DNA form, the CDR3 reads TGTGCCAGCAGCTTAGGACTAGCGGGAGTCTACGAGCAGTACTTC. Translation: CASSLGLAGVYEQYF. Drawing the rest from reference TRBV7-8 and TRBJ2-7, the complete variable domain is GAGVSQSPRYKVAKRGQDVALRCDPISGHVSLFWYQQALGQGPEFLTYFQNEAQLDKSGLPSDRFFAERPEGSVSTLKIQRTQQEDSAVYLCASSLGLAGVYEQYFGPGTRLTVT.